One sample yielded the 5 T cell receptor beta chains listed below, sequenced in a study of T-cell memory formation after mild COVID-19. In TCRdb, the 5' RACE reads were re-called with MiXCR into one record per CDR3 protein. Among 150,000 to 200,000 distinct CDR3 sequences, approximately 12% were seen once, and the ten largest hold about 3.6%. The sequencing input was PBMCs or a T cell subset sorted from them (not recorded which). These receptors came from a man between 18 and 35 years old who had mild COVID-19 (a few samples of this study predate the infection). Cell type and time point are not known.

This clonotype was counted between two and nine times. CDR3 region: CASSEHRVELFF. DNA for the CDR3: TGTGCCAGCAGTGAACATAGGGTGGAGCTGTTTTTT. The gene calls are TRBV2 and TRBJ2-2; no clear D gene. V was cut by 2 bases and J by 10 bases, with 8 bases left in between. CDR1 and CDR2 (germline): SNHLY, FYNNEI. The CDR3 sequence is 12 residues long.

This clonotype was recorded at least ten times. This chain's CDR3 is CASSLGGREAGYGEQFF. The DNA for the CDR3 is TGTGCCAGCAGCTTGGGGGGCCGGGAAGCGGGTTATGGTGAGCAGTTCTTC. The rearrangement joins TRBV7-9 to TRBJ2-1; the D call may be TRBD1 or TRBD2 (6 bases each). Trimming removed 3 bases at V and 9 bases at J, with 24 bases between. There are 17 residues in the CDR3. The germline V gene has CDR1 SEHNR and CDR2 FQNEAQ (reference sequence).

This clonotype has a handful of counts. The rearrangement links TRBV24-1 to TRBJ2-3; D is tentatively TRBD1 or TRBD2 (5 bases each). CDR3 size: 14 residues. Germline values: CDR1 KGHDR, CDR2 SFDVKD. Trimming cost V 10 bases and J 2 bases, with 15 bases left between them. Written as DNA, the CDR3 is TGTGCCACTCAAGAGGGACGCTACACAGATACGCAGTATTTT. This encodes CATQEGRYTDTQYF.

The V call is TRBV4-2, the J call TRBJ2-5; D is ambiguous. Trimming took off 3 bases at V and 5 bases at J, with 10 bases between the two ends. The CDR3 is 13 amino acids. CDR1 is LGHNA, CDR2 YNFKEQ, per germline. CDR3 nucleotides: TGTGCCAGCAGCCAGACTTTCGGGGAGACCCAGTACTTC. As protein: CASSQTFGETQYF.

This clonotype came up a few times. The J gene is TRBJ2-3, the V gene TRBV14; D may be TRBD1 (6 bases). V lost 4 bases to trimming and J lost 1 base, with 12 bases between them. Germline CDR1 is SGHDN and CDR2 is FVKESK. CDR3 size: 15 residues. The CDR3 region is CASSLGTPGTDTQYF. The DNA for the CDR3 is TGTGCCAGCAGCCTCGGGACACCGGGCACAGATACGCAGTATTTT.